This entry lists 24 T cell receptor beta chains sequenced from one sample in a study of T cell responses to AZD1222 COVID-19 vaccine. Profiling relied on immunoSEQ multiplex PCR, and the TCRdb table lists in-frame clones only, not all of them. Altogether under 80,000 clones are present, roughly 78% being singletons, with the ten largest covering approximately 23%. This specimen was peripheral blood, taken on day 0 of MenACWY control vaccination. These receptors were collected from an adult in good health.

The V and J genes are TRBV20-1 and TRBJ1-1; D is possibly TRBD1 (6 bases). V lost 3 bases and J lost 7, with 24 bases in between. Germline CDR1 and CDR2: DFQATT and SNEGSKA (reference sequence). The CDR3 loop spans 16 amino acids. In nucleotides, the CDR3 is TGCAGTGCTAGTCCCAGACCTCAGGGGAAAGGAGGTGAAGCTTTCTTT. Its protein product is CSASPRPQGKGGEAFF.

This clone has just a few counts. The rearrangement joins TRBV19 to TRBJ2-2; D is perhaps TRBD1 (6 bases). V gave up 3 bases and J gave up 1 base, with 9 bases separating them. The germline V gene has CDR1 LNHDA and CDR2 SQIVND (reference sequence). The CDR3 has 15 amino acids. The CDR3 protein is CASSIQTGNTGELFF. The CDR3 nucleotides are TGTGCCAGTAGTATCCAGACAGGGAACACCGGGGAGCTGTTTTTT.

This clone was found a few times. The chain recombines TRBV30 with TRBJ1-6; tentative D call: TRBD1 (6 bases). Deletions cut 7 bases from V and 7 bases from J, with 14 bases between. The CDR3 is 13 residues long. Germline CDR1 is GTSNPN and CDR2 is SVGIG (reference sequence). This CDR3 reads CALSTGKNSPLHF. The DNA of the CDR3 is TGTGCCTTGTCGACAGGAAAAAATTCACCCCTCCACTTT.

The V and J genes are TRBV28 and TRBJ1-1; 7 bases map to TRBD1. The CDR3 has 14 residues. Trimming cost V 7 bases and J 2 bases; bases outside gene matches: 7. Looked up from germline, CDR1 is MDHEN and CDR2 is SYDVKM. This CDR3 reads CASNDRALNTEAFF. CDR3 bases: TGTGCCAGCAACGACAGGGCCCTCAACACTGAAGCTTTCTTT.

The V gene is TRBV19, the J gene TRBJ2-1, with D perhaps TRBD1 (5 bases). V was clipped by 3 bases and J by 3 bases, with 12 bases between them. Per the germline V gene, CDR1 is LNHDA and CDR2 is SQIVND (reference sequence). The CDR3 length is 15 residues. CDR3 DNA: TGTGCCAGTAGTATGGGATCAGGGAACTACAATGAGCAGTTCTTC. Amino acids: CASSMGSGNYNEQFF. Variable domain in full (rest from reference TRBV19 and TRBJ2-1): DGGITQSPKYLFRKEGQNVTLSCEQNLNHDAMYWYRQDPGQGLRLIYYSQIVNDFQKGDIAEGYSVSREKKESFPLTVTSAQKNPTAFYLCASSMGSGNYNEQFFGPGTRLTVL.

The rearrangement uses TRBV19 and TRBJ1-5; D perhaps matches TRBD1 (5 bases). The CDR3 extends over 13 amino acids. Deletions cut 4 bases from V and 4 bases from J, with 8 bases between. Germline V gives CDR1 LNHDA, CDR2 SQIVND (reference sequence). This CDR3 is CASSTGRNQPQHF. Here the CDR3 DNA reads TGTGCCAGTAGTACAGGGAGGAATCAGCCCCAGCATTTT.

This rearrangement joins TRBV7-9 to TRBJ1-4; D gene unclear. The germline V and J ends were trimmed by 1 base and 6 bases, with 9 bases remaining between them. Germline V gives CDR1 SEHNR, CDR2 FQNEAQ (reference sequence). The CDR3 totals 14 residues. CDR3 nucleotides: TGTGCCAGCAGCTTAGATGGTCGAGATGAAAAACTGTTTTTT. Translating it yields CASSLDGRDEKLFF.

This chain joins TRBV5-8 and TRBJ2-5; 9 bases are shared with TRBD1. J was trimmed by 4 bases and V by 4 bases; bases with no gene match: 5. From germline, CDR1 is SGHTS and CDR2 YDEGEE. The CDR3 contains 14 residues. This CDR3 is CASSEGTGRETQYF. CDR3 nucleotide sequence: TGTGCCAGCAGCGAGGGGACAGGGAGAGAGACCCAGTACTTC.

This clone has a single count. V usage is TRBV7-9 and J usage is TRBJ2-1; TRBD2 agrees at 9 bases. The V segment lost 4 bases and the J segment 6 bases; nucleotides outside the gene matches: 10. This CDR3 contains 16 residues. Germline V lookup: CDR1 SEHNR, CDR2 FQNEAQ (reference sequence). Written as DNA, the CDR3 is TGTGCCAGCAGCTCCCTGGGTAGCGGGGGAAGCAATGAGCAGTTCTTC. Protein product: CASSSLGSGGSNEQFF.

This CDR3 is CASSPGGDTQYF. CDR3 DNA sequence: TGTGCCAGTAGTCCAGGCGGGGATACGCAGTATTTT. The chain joins TRBV19 to TRBJ2-3; TRBD2 is a possible D gene (5 bases). CDR3 length: 12 residues. The V end was cut by 5 bases, the J end by 6 bases, with 9 bases between. CDR1 is LNHDA, CDR2 SQIVND, per germline (reference sequence).

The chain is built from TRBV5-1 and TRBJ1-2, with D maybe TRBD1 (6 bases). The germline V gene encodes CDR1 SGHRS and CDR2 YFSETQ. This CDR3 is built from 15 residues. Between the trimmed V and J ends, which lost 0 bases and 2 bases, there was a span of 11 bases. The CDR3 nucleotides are TGCGCCAGCAGCTTGGAAGGCACAGGGAACTATGGCTACACCTTC. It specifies CASSLEGTGNYGYTF.

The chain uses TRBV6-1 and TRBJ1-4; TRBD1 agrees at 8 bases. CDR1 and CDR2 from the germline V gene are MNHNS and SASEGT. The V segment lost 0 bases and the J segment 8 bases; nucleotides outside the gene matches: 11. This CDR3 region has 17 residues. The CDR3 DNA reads TGTGCCAGCAGTGAAGCGCTAGTGTGGACAGGGAGGGAAAAACTGTTTTTT. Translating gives CASSEALVWTGREKLFF.

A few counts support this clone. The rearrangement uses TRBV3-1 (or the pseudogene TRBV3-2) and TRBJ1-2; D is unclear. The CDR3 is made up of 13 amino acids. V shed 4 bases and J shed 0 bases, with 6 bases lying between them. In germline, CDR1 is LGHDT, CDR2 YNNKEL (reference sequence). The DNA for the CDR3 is TGTGCCAGCAGCCTGACATCTAACTATGGCTACACCTTC. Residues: CASSLTSNYGYTF.

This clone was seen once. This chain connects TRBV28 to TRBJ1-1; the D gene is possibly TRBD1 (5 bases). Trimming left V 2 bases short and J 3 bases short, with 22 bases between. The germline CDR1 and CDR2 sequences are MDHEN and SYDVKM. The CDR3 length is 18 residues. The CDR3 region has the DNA TGTGCCAGCAGTTTAATCGCTCCGGCGGGAGGGGCTTACACTGAAGCTTTCTTT. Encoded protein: CASSLIAPAGGAYTEAFF. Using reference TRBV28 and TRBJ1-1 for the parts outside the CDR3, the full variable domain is DVKVTQSSRYLVKRTGEKVFLECVQDMDHENMFWYRQDPGLGLRLIYFSYDVKMKEKGDIPEGYSVSREKKERFSLILESASTNQTSMYLCASSLIAPAGGAYTEAFFGQGTRLTVV.

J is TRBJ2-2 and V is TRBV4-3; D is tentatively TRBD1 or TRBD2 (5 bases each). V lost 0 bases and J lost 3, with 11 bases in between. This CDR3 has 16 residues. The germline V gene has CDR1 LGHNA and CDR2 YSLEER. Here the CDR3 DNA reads TGCGCCAGCAGCCAAGACTGGGGGAGCGACACCGGGGAGCTGTTTTTT. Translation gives CASSQDWGSDTGELFF.

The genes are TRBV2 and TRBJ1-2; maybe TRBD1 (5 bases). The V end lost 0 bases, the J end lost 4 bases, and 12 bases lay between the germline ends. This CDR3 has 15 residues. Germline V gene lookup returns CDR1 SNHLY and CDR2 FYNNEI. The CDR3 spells CASSEALAGTYGYTF. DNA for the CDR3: TGTGCCAGCAGTGAAGCGCTGGCAGGGACCTATGGCTACACCTTC.

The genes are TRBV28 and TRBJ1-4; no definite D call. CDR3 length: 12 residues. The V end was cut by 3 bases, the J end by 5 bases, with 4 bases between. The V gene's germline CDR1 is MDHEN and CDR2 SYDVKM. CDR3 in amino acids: CASSFKNEKLFF. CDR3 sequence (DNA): TGTGCCAGCAGTTTTAAGAATGAAAAACTGTTTTTT.

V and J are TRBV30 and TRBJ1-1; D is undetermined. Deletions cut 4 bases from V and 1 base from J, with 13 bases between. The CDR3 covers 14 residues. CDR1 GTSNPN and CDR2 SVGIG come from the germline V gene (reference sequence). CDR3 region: CAWTRGRRNTEAFF. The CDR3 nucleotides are TGTGCCTGGACCCGAGGCAGGAGGAACACTGAAGCTTTCTTT.

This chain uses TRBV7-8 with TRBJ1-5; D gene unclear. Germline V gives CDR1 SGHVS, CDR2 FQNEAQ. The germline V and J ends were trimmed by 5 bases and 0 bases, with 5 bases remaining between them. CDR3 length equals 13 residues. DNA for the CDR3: TGTGCCAGCAGCGGGGATAGCAATCAGCCCCAGCATTTT. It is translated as CASSGDSNQPQHF.

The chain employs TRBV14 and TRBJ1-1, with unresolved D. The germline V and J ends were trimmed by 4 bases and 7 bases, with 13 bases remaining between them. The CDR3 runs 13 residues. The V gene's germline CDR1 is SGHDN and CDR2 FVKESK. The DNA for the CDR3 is TGTGCCAGCAGCCTAATCCCGGGAGGTGAAGCTTTCTTT. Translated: CASSLIPGGEAFF.

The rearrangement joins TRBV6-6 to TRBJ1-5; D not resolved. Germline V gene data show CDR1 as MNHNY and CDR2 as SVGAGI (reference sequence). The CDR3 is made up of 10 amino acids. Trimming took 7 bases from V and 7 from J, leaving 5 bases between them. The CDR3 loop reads CASNGQPQHF. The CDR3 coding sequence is TGTGCCAGCAATGGCCAGCCCCAGCATTTT.

The CDR3, as DNA: TGTGCCAGCGTCGACGGGGATGATTCACCCCTCCACTTT. Translating it yields CASVDGDDSPLHF. The V call is TRBV2, the J call TRBJ1-6; the D is unclear. CDR1 is SNHLY and CDR2 is FYNNEI in the germline V gene. The CDR3 contains 13 residues. V dropped 8 bases and J dropped 8 bases, with 13 bases sitting between them.

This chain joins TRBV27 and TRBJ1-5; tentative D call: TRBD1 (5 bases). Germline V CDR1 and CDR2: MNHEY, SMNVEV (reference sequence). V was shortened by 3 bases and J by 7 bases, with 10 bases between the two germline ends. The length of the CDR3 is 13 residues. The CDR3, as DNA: TGTGCCAGCAGTTTTGGCCAGGGCCAGCCCCAGCATTTT. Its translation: CASSFGQGQPQHF.

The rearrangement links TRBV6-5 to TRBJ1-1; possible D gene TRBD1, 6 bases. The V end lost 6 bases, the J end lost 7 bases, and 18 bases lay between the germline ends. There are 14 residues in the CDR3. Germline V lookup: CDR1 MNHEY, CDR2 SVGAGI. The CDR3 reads CASRSQGIRGEAFF. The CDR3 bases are TGTGCCAGCAGATCACAGGGTATTCGGGGTGAAGCTTTCTTT.